This TCR beta chain emerged from a study of T cell changes during pregnancy in multiple sclerosis. Clones were read by immunoSEQ multiplex PCR, and TCRdb kept only the in-frame ones, dropping some. The sample lists around 100,000 clones, 75% to 95% occurring once. There are 14 residues in the CDR3. Germline V CDR1 and CDR2: SEHNR, FQNEAQ (reference sequence). Trimming at V came to 5 bases and at J to 6 bases, leaving 6 bases not matched to a gene. V usage is TRBV7-9 and J usage is TRBJ1-5; 8 nucleotides match TRBD1. The receptor comes from a female donor in good health, enrolled as a control in a pregnancy study. The source material was peripheral blood, sampled in the second trimester of pregnancy. The CDR3 DNA follows: TGTGCCAGCAGCCCAAACGACAGGGGTCAGCCCCAGCATTTT. It yields the protein CASSPNDRGQPQHF.